This TCR beta chain was obtained from a study of T cells in Graves' hyperthyroidism and ophthalmopathy. TCR beta CDR3 sequences were amplified from RNA transcripts. TCR CDR3 regions were first amplified by RT-PCR with HTBI primers. TCRdb ran MiXCR on the multiplex PCR reads and lists one entry per CDR3 protein. Here the sample spans about 840,000 distinct CDR3 sequences, more than 30% being singletons. Whole-study findings and limits: The model foresaw ophthalmopathy a median around 6 months prior to onset.

This clonotype was recorded many times. Its specificity is unknown. Clinical symptoms, serum thyroxine, TRAb, thyroid ultrasound and orbital computed tomography established diagnosis. V was clipped by 1 base and J by 4 bases, with 11 bases between them. Per the germline V gene, CDR1 is DFQATT and CDR2 is SNEGSKA (reference sequence). This CDR3 has 13 residues. The genes are TRBV20-1 and TRBJ2-7, with D uncertain. Sequenced input: blood. This sequence was found in a man aged 18 to 29 with Graves' hyperthyroidism. The CDR3 DNA follows: TGCAGTGCTAGAGCGGACGTGGAGTACGAGCAGTACTTC. Amino acids: CSARADVEYEQYF.